Presented here are 20 T cell receptor beta chains from one specimen sequenced in a study of cytomegalovirus exposure and HLA in healthy donors. Use of 60 Vbeta and 13 Jbeta primers characterized the PCR. Assay used: immunoSEQ multiplex PCR; TCRdb lists only in-frame clones, some missing. The repertoire holds about 200,000 clones, with around 80% as singletons. The sample taken for sequencing was PBMCs. The receptors were gathered from a man aged 35 to 55 in good health and CMV-seronegative.

This chain uses TRBV18 with TRBJ2-2; D is uncertain. The CDR3 has 14 residues. The V gene's germline CDR1 is KGHSH and CDR2 LQKENI. V was shortened by 0 bases and J by 2 bases, with 4 bases between the two germline ends. CDR3 residues: CASSPPSNTGELFF. CDR3 bases: TGTGCCAGCTCACCACCTAGCAACACCGGGGAGCTGTTTTTT. The full variable domain, rest sourced from reference TRBV18 and TRBJ2-2, is NAGVMQNPRHLVRRRGQEARLRCSPMKGHSHVYWYRQLPEEGLKFMVYLQKENIIDESGMPKERFSAEFPKEGPSILRIQQVVRGDSAAYFCASSPPSNTGELFFGEGSRLTVL.

V gene TRBV27 combines with J gene TRBJ1-4; D is unclear. The CDR3 covers 15 residues. The germline gives CDR1 MNHEY, CDR2 SMNVEV (reference sequence). Trimming took off 3 bases at V and 8 bases at J, with 16 bases between the two ends. The CDR3 region is CASSFAVASGEKLFF. Here the CDR3 DNA reads TGTGCCAGCAGTTTCGCTGTAGCCTCGGGGGAAAAACTGTTTTTT.

The genes are TRBV19 and TRBJ1-1, with a weak D call TRBD1 (5 bases). This CDR3 has 14 residues. The V gene lost 5 bases and the J gene lost 5 bases, with 15 bases spanning the gap. CDR1 LNHDA and CDR2 SQIVND come from the germline V gene (reference sequence). CDR3 coding DNA: TGTGCCAGTAGTCCTCAGGGTCTTATTACTGAAGCTTTCTTT. Translation: CASSPQGLITEAFF. Full variable domain (rest looked up from reference TRBV19 and TRBJ1-1): DGGITQSPKYLFRKEGQNVTLSCEQNLNHDAMYWYRQDPGQGLRLIYYSQIVNDFQKGDIAEGYSVSREKKESFPLTVTSAQKNPTAFYLCASSPQGLITEAFFGQGTRLTVV.

This chain uses TRBV7-2 with TRBJ1-2; tentatively, D is TRBD1 (6 bases). The V gene's germline CDR1 is SGHTA and CDR2 FQGNSA. Trimming stripped 5 bases from V and 8 bases from J, with 12 bases between. The CDR3 contains 12 residues. This CDR3 reads CASSLRDKGYTF. The CDR3, as DNA: TGTGCCAGCAGCCTCCGGGACAAAGGCTACACCTTC.

V usage is TRBV28 and J usage is TRBJ2-7, with D maybe TRBD2 (5 bases). Looked up from germline, CDR1 is MDHEN and CDR2 is SYDVKM. The CDR3 extends over 15 amino acids. Trimming pared 6 bases from V and 1 base from J, leaving 16 bases between. The CDR3 region has the DNA TGTGCCAGCAGCATTCCCGGGGTAGCGTCCTACGAGCAGTACTTC. This translates into CASSIPGVASYEQYF.

The chain combines TRBV19 with TRBJ1-6; tentatively, D is TRBD1 (5 bases). Germline V gene sequence: CDR1 LNHDA, CDR2 SQIVND (reference sequence). The V and J ends lost 3 bases and 9 bases respectively, with 12 bases between them. The CDR3 extends over 14 amino acids. The CDR3 nucleotides are TGTGCCAGTAGTATCGGAGGGGCGAGTTCACCCCTCCACTTT. This codes for CASSIGGASSPLHF.

This clone was seen a handful of times. The chain carries TRBV7-3 and TRBJ2-3; no reliable D call. This CDR3 comprises 16 residues. Deletions cut 0 bases from V and 2 bases from J, with 12 bases between. CDR1 SGHTA and CDR2 FQGTGA come from the germline V gene. CDR3 DNA sequence: TGTGCCAGCAGCTTAACCTTAGACTTCAACACAGATACGCAGTATTTT. It encodes CASSLTLDFNTDTQYF.

The table lists this clone with a count of one. This chain links TRBV4-1 with TRBJ2-1, with a weak D call TRBD1 (6 bases). This CDR3 is built from 16 residues. Germline values: CDR1 MGHRA, CDR2 YSYEKL. V lost 0 bases and J 3 bases, leaving 12 bases between the germline ends. The CDR3 DNA reads as TGCGCCAGCAGCCAAGATAGGACAGCCTTCTACAATGAGCAGTTCTTC. Protein sequence: CASSQDRTAFYNEQFF.

The rearrangement uses TRBV6-1 and TRBJ2-7; 9 nucleotides line up with TRBD1. The CDR3 consists of 15 residues. Germline V gene lookup returns CDR1 MNHNS and CDR2 SASEGT. Trimming at V came to 1 base and at J to 6 bases, leaving 7 bases not matched to a gene. The CDR3 DNA reads as TGTGCCAGCAGTGAAGTTGGACAGGGGAGCGGCGAGCAGTACTTC. It encodes CASSEVGQGSGEQYF.

The V and J genes are TRBV4-3 and TRBJ1-1; D possibly corresponds to TRBD1 (5 bases). There are 14 residues in the CDR3. Trimming left V 3 bases short and J 3 bases short, with 11 bases between. Per germline, CDR1 LGHNA and CDR2 YSLEER. CDR3 sequence (DNA): TGCGCCAGCAGCCAGTCCGACAGCCACACTGAAGCTTTCTTT. It yields the protein CASSQSDSHTEAFF.

The rearrangement uses TRBV5-1 and TRBJ2-7; perhaps TRBD2 as D (7 bases). The CDR3 has 13 amino acids. Germline-derived CDR1 and CDR2 are SGHRS and YFSETQ. V was trimmed by 2 bases and J by 5 bases, leaving 11 bases between them. The CDR3 coding sequence is TGCGCCAGCAGCTTAGGGGGGGCGAACGAGCAGTACTTC. This codes for CASSLGGANEQYF.

V and J are TRBV5-1 and TRBJ2-5; the match to TRBD2 covers 11 bases. V lost 0 bases to trimming and J lost 5 bases; unmatched junction nucleotides: 6. This CDR3 contains 16 residues. Germline CDR1 is SGHRS and CDR2 is YFSETQ. CDR3 bases: TGCGCCAGCAGCTTGGGTATAGCGGGAGGGATGGAGACCCAGTACTTC. It specifies CASSLGIAGGMETQYF.

The gene calls are TRBV4-3 and TRBJ2-7, with a possible D match to TRBD1 (6 bases). The CDR3 has 17 residues. Trimming stripped 1 base from V and 2 bases from J, with 18 bases between. CDR1 is LGHNA and CDR2 is YSLEER in the germline V gene. CDR3 in amino acids: CASSQALTGMRTYEQYF. The DNA for the CDR3 is TGCGCCAGCAGCCAAGCCCTCACAGGGATGAGAACCTACGAGCAGTACTTC.

The chain is built from TRBV4-3 and TRBJ1-2; 9 bases are a match to TRBD1. There are 16 residues in the CDR3. Looked up from germline, CDR1 is LGHNA and CDR2 is YSLEER. Trimming removed 1 base from V and 1 base from J; junction bases left unmatched: 4. CDR3 nucleotides: TGCGCCAGCAGCCAAGGCAGGACAGGGGTTAACTATGGCTACACCTTC. Protein sequence: CASSQGRTGVNYGYTF.

The rearrangement joins TRBV12-5 to TRBJ1-3, with TRBD1 identical over 8 bases. CDR1 is LGHNT and CDR2 is FRNRAP in the germline V gene. Trimming took 3 bases from V and 9 from J; bases not matched to a gene: 7. The CDR3 runs 14 residues. CDR3 coding DNA: TGTGCTAGTGGTTTAGGACAGGGTACGGGCACCATATATTTT. Protein product: CASGLGQGTGTIYF.

The chain joins TRBV7-8 to TRBJ1-2; 7 bases align to TRBD1. CDR3 length equals 14 residues. From germline, CDR1 is SGHVS and CDR2 FQNEAQ. The J segment lost 6 bases and the V segment lost 3 bases, leaving 7 bases of the junction unmatched. CDR3 sequence reads: CASSLQGDLNGYTF. For the CDR3, the DNA is TGTGCCAGCAGCTTGCAGGGGGACTTGAATGGCTACACCTTC.

The V and J genes are TRBV30 and TRBJ2-7; possibly TRBD2 for D (6 bases). Between the trimmed V and J ends, which lost 3 bases and 6 bases, there was a span of 9 bases. This CDR3 is 11 amino acids long. From germline, CDR1 is GTSNPN and CDR2 SVGIG (reference sequence). This CDR3 is CAWRLAIEQYF. For the CDR3, the DNA is TGTGCCTGGAGGCTAGCGATCGAGCAGTACTTC.

The chain uses TRBV12-5 and TRBJ2-3, with a weak D call TRBD2 (7 bases). V was clipped by 2 bases and J by 8 bases, with 17 bases between them. Germline V gene lookup returns CDR1 LGHNT and CDR2 FRNRAP. CDR3 length: 15 amino acids. This CDR3 reads CASGLSTGGYSTQYF. The CDR3 region has the DNA TGTGCTAGTGGTTTGTCCACGGGGGGCTACAGTACGCAGTATTTT.

J is TRBJ2-1 and V is TRBV7-3; 8 nucleotides match TRBD2. Germline loops: CDR1 SGHTA, CDR2 FQGTGA. The CDR3 consists of 14 residues. The trim removed 5 bases at V and 8 bases at J, leaving 8 bases unmatched. This CDR3 reads CASSPNSGMDEQFF. The CDR3 DNA is TGTGCCAGCAGCCCAAATAGCGGGATGGATGAGCAGTTCTTC.

This sequence joins TRBV2 and TRBJ2-3; possible D gene TRBD1, 7 bases. This CDR3 has 17 amino acids. V lost 1 base, J lost 6 bases, and 20 bases lay in between. Germline CDR1 SNHLY, CDR2 FYNNEI. CDR3 region: CASSEGLGAGGRDTQYF. CDR3 in DNA: TGTGCCAGCAGTGAAGGCCTAGGGGCAGGGGGGCGGGATACGCAGTATTTT.